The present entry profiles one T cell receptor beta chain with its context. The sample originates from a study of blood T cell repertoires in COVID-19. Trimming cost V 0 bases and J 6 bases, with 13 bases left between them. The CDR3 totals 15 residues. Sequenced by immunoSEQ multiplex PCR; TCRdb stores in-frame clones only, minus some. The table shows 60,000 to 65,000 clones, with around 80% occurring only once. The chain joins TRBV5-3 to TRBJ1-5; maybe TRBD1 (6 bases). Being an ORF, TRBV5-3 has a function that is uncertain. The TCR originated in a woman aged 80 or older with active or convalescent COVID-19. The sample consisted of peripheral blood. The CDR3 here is CARSLEGHLSQPQHF. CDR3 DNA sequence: TGTGCCAGAAGCTTGGAGGGACATTTGTCTCAGCCCCAGCATTTT.